This T cell receptor (beta chain) is drawn from a study of CD8+ T cells in alopecia areata. In the study overall: Treated patients received severity scores based on the percentage of scalp area affected. Whole-study results and caveats: Normal scalp had lower clonality than lesional scalp, with alopecia totalis/universalis lesions showing this most strongly.

Treatment specified: oral pan-JAK inhibitor, 5-10 mg twice daily. Punch biopsies of lesional scalp, plus peripheral blood, were taken from alopecia areata patients. After isolation, RNA underwent reverse transcription to generate cDNA as the sequencing template. Sequencing used immunoSEQ multiplex PCR; TCRdb keeps in-frame clones, though not all of them. The repertoire consists of around 190,000 clones, with about three fifths occurring once and the leading ten covering around 0.7%. CDR3 size: 12 residues. Trimming cost V 7 bases and J 4 bases, with 10 bases left between them. The germline gives CDR1 SGHTA, CDR2 FQGNSA. On this clone: Its matching antigen is unknown.

The sequencing used CD4+ T cells sorted from blood, collected at week 4, from a patient treated with tofacitinib. V usage is TRBV7-2 and J usage is TRBJ2-5; D remains unclear. This sequence was found in a human donor with alopecia areata. CDR3 in DNA: TGTGCCAGCATGGATTCTGCAGAGACCCAGTACTTC. Residues: CASMDSAETQYF.